One and the same sample provided the 19 T cell receptor beta chains below, sequenced in a study of shared clonotypes between healthy human individuals. Profiling relied on immunoSEQ multiplex PCR, and the TCRdb table lists in-frame clones only, not all of them. The repertoire holds some 2,100,000 clones, with about 93% as singletons. As defined, naive CD8 cells were CD45RO-negative and positively selected for CCR7, with terminally differentiated effector memory CD45RA+ cells excluded. Sample: naive CD8+ T cells from PBMCs. The receptors originated from a man aged 18 to 35 in good health. Some clones in this sample may be carry-over from other donors' samples.

V is TRBV27 and J is TRBJ2-7; tentatively, D is TRBD2 (6 bases). CDR3 length: 18 residues. Germline CDR1 reads MNHEY; CDR2 reads SMNVEV (reference sequence). V was shortened by 5 bases and J by 7 bases, with 30 bases between the two germline ends. The CDR3 nucleotides read TGTGCCAGCAGTCTAGAGTGGGGGGTCCGGGAGATCCACCGGGAGCAGTACTTC. This translates into CASSLEWGVREIHREQYF.

The chain is built from TRBV9 and TRBJ2-1; a weak D match, TRBD2 (6 bases). V was cut by 0 bases and J by 8 bases, with 15 bases left in between. The CDR3 is 15 amino acids. Germline-derived CDR1 and CDR2 are SGDLS and YYNGEE. The DNA for the CDR3 is TGTGCCAGCAGCGTAGTGGGGGGAGCTGGGTATGAGCAGTTCTTC. Residues: CASSVVGGAGYEQFF.

V gene TRBV9 combines with J gene TRBJ2-1; D tentatively fits TRBD1 or TRBD2 (6 bases each). CDR1 SGDLS and CDR2 YYNGEE come from the germline V gene. The V gene lost 4 bases and the J gene lost 1 base, with 21 bases spanning the gap. This CDR3 has 18 residues. The chain's CDR3 is CASSTRTPRGPSYNEQFF. DNA of the CDR3: TGTGCCAGCAGCACCCGAACCCCCCGGGGGCCTTCCTACAATGAGCAGTTCTTC.

On this clone: Other DNA variants within this sample encode the same CDR3. The chain couples TRBV27 to TRBJ2-1; no firm D call. V was shortened by 0 bases and J by 6 bases, with 3 bases between the two germline ends. Germline CDR1 and CDR2: MNHEY and SMNVEV (reference sequence). This CDR3 comprises 12 residues. CDR3 DNA sequence: TGTGCCAGCAGTTTATCCGTCAATGAGCAGTTCTTC. This encodes CASSLSVNEQFF.

The chain employs TRBV6-1 and TRBJ2-3; TRBD1 matches at 7 bases. The J segment lost 0 bases and the V segment lost 1 base, leaving 10 bases of the junction unmatched. The germline gives CDR1 MNHNS, CDR2 SASEGT. There are 18 residues in the CDR3. The CDR3 nucleotides are TGTGCCAGCAGTGAAGTAGCAGGGGGAAAAGCTAGCACAGATACGCAGTATTTT. It is translated as CASSEVAGGKASTDTQYF.

The chain joins TRBV23-1 to TRBJ2-7; the D gene is possibly TRBD1 (6 bases). TRBV23-1 is labeled an ORF, and its function is uncertain. The CDR3 consists of 14 residues. V lost 6 bases, J lost 5 bases, and 17 bases lay in between. The CDR3 region has the DNA TGCGCCAGCAGGGCAGGACAGAGGTTCGACGAGCAGTACTTC. This encodes CASRAGQRFDEQYF.

This chain uses TRBV6-5 with TRBJ1-4; a possible D gene is TRBD1 (5 bases). Germline V lookup: CDR1 MNHEY, CDR2 SVGAGI. Deletions cut 0 bases from V and 1 base from J, with 9 bases between. This CDR3 comprises 16 residues. CDR3 DNA sequence: TGTGCCAGCAGTTACTCGGGGGAGGGAACTAATGAAAAACTGTTTTTT. Encoded protein: CASSYSGEGTNEKLFF.

Concerning this clone itself: At the DNA level, this CDR3 is encoded by other sequences in the same sample as well. The chain employs TRBV13 and TRBJ2-7, with 11 positions matching TRBD1. V lost 3 bases, J lost 2 bases, and 6 bases stayed unmatched. The CDR3 spans 16 residues. The germline V gene encodes CDR1 PRHDT and CDR2 FYEKMQ (reference sequence). The CDR3 loop reads CASSFTGTGGTYEQYF. CDR3 in DNA: TGTGCCAGCAGCTTTACCGGGACAGGGGGTACCTACGAGCAGTACTTC.

This chain links TRBV27 with TRBJ2-7; D might be TRBD2 (6 bases). CDR3 length: 14 amino acids. The germline gives CDR1 MNHEY, CDR2 SMNVEV (reference sequence). The V gene lost 5 bases and the J gene lost 2 bases, with 13 bases spanning the gap. The CDR3 bases are TGTGCCAGCAGTCCCACGGCGGGACCCTACGAGCAGTACTTC. As protein: CASSPTAGPYEQYF.

V and J are TRBV28 and TRBJ2-5; 13 bases map to TRBD2. Germline V lookup: CDR1 MDHEN, CDR2 SYDVKM. Unmatched junction bases numbered 9, after V lost 6 bases and J lost 5 bases. The CDR3 contains 16 residues. The CDR3 loop reads CASRNLATSGRETQYF. The CDR3 coding sequence is TGTGCCAGCAGAAACCTGGCGACTAGCGGGAGGGAGACCCAGTACTTC. Supplemented by reference TRBV28 and TRBJ2-5, the full variable domain reads DVKVTQSSRYLVKRTGEKVFLECVQDMDHENMFWYRQDPGLGLRLIYFSYDVKMKEKGDIPEGYSVSREKKERFSLILESASTNQTSMYLCASRNLATSGRETQYFGPGTRLLVL.

The rearrangement joins TRBV27 to TRBJ2-1; D might be TRBD2 (5 bases). Germline CDR1 is MNHEY and CDR2 is SMNVEV (reference sequence). The CDR3 is made up of 15 amino acids. With 7 bases removed from V and 4 bases from J, the gap between germline ends came to 17 bases. For the CDR3, the DNA is TGTGCCAGCAAGCCCGACGAGGGCCTTTACAATGAGCAGTTCTTC. It codes for CASKPDEGLYNEQFF.

The chain recombines TRBV9 with TRBJ1-2; a possible D gene is TRBD1 (5 bases). Germline-derived CDR1 and CDR2 are SGDLS and YYNGEE. V shed 2 bases and J shed 4 bases, with 12 bases lying between them. CDR3 length: 14 residues. DNA for the CDR3: TGTGCCAGCAGCGTTGGGGAAGGGACCTATGGCTACACCTTC. As protein: CASSVGEGTYGYTF.

In its sample, this clone was seen a few times. The rearrangement uses TRBV2 and TRBJ1-5; no clear D. This CDR3 is built from 13 residues. V shed 4 bases and J shed 1 base, with 5 bases lying between them. CDR1 and CDR2 (germline): SNHLY, FYNNEI. The CDR3 DNA reads as TGTGCCAGCAGTGGGAAGAGCAATCAGCCCCAGCATTTT. Protein sequence: CASSGKSNQPQHF.

This chain uses TRBV10-2 with TRBJ2-7; D is uncertain. Germline lookup yields CDR1 WSHSY and CDR2 SAAADI. This CDR3 is built from 14 residues. The ends were cut back, 3 bases at V and 3 bases at J, with 12 bases in the middle. CDR3 nucleotides: TGCGCCAGCAGTGACTCGGGCCCGATCTACGAGCAGTACTTC. This gives the protein CASSDSGPIYEQYF.

The chain has TRBV14 and TRBJ2-3; no firm D call. This CDR3 contains 14 residues. CDR1 and CDR2 (germline): SGHDN, FVKESK. The V end lost 1 base, the J end lost 6 bases, and 11 bases lay between the germline ends. CDR3 coding DNA: TGTGCCAGCAGCCAAGGAAAAGTAGTCGATACGCAGTATTTT. Protein: CASSQGKVVDTQYF.

The chain links TRBV27 to TRBJ2-7; 9 positions match TRBD2. Trimming removed 5 bases from V and 0 bases from J; junction bases left unmatched: 14. This CDR3 has 18 amino acids. Per the germline V gene, CDR1 is MNHEY and CDR2 is SMNVEV (reference sequence). The CDR3 nucleotides read TGTGCCAGCAGTCCCGTATCCGGGACTAGCAGGAGCTCCTACGAGCAGTACTTC. Amino acids: CASSPVSGTSRSSYEQYF.

As for this clone: The sample contains more than one DNA sequence encoding this CDR3. The chain has TRBV7-3 and TRBJ2-1; D may be TRBD1 or TRBD2 (6 bases each). Germline V gives CDR1 SGHTA, CDR2 FQGTGA. Deletions cut 2 bases from V and 4 bases from J, with 12 bases between. There are 15 residues in the CDR3. The CDR3 nucleotides are TGTGCCAGCAGCTTACTCGCGGGACAATACAATGAGCAGTTCTTC. Protein sequence: CASSLLAGQYNEQFF.

To note about this clone: Other nucleotide sequences in the sample specify the same CDR3. The chain recombines TRBV7-6 with TRBJ1-1; D is uncertain. V lost 3 bases and J 1 base, leaving 6 bases between the germline ends. The germline V gene has CDR1 SGHVS and CDR2 FNYEAQ. The CDR3 length is 13 residues. The CDR3 reads CASSLYGNTEAFF. DNA for the CDR3: TGTGCCAGCAGCTTGTACGGGAACACTGAAGCTTTCTTT.

The CDR3 region has the DNA TGTGCCAGCAGTGACCCGGGACAGGGGGAGCACGAGCAGTACTTC. Its translation: CASSDPGQGEHEQYF. V gene TRBV6-1 combines with J gene TRBJ2-7, with 11 positions matching TRBD1. The CDR3 is made up of 15 amino acids. Germline loops: CDR1 MNHNS, CDR2 SASEGT. The V segment lost 3 bases and the J segment 5 bases; nucleotides outside the gene matches: 6.